Listed below are T cell receptor beta chains from one sample, sequenced in a study of blood T cell repertoires in COVID-19. The protocol was immunoSEQ multiplex PCR, while the TCRdb copy is restricted to in-frame clones and leaves out a portion. The table has some 180,000 clones, approximately 80% seen once. Sequencing was carried out using peripheral blood. All receptors come from a human donor in a cohort sampled during active COVID-19. The CDR3 runs from the conserved cysteine through the conserved F or W. Each record gives: CDR3 length, clone size, V gene, D gene, J gene, CDR3 protein, CDR3 DNA. The D gene is left open where the match is weak. Only some rows state a clone size, as once, few, many or a class for expanded clones.

>14|NA|TRBV15|NA|TRBJ2-3
CATSVRPSTDTQYF
TGTGCCACCTCCGTCCGTCCTAGCACAGATACGCAGTATTTT
>13|NA|TRBV28|TRBD1|TRBJ1-5
CASTTGQGQPQHF
TGTGCCAGCACCACGGGACAGGGTCAGCCCCAGCATTTT
>12|NA|TRBV30|NA|TRBJ1-1
CAWSRPGWHAFF
TGTGCCTGGAGTCGTCCAGGGTGGCACGCTTTCTTT
>14|few|TRBV2|TRBD2|TRBJ2-5
CASSPGLAQETQYF
TGTGCCAGCAGTCCGGGACTAGCCCAAGAGACCCAGTACTTC
>14|NA|TRBV7-9|TRBD1|TRBJ2-7
CASSHRDRAREQYF
TGTGCCAGCAGCCACCGGGACAGGGCGCGGGAGCAGTACTTC
>15|NA|TRBV19|TRBD1|TRBJ1-1
CASSIRVRGPTEAFF
TGTGCCAGTAGTATAAGGGTGAGGGGGCCCACTGAAGCTTTCTTT
>16|NA|TRBV14|NA|TRBJ2-1
CASSQDETDSYNEQFF
TGTGCCAGCAGCCAAGACGAGACAGATTCCTACAATGAGCAGTTCTTC
>16|NA|TRBV4-1|TRBD2|TRBJ2-2
CASAPGLATNTGELFF
TGCGCCAGCGCACCTGGACTAGCGACGAACACCGGGGAGCTGTTTTTT
>15|NA|TRBV19|NA|TRBJ2-1
CATHRSSASKNEQFF
TGTGCCACCCACAGGTCGTCAGCTAGTAAGAATGAGCAGTTCTTC
>16|NA|TRBV7-2|TRBD2|TRBJ2-3
CASSAPGLAVTDTQYF
TGTGCCAGCAGCGCACCGGGACTAGCGGTCACAGATACGCAGTATTTT
>14|NA|TRBV27|NA|TRBJ1-6
CASSLGSNNSPLHF
TGTGCCAGCAGTTTGGGCAGCAATAATTCACCCCTCCACTTT
>14|NA|TRBV6-5|NA|TRBJ1-3
CASSLHQTGNTIYF
TGTGCCAGCAGCCTGCATCAGACTGGAAACACCATATATTTT
>15|once|TRBV30|NA|TRBJ1-3
CAWSGQASSGNTIYF
TGTGCCTGGAGTGGGCAGGCGAGCTCTGGAAACACCATATATTTT
>15|NA|TRBV11-3|NA|TRBJ1-3
CASSLDGGSGNTIYF
TGTGCCAGCAGCTTAGACGGGGGATCTGGAAACACCATATATTTT
>13|NA|TRBV6-5|NA|TRBJ1-1
CASSLQEDTEAFF
TGTGCCAGCAGCCTACAAGAGGACACTGAAGCTTTCTTT
>14|NA|TRBV27|NA|TRBJ2-7
CASSLEGSGYEQYF
TGTGCCAGCAGTTTAGAAGGTTCGGGATACGAGCAGTACTTC
>11|NA|TRBV2|NA|TRBJ1-2
CASRGLGGYTF
TGTGCCAGCCGAGGGTTGGGTGGCTACACCTTC